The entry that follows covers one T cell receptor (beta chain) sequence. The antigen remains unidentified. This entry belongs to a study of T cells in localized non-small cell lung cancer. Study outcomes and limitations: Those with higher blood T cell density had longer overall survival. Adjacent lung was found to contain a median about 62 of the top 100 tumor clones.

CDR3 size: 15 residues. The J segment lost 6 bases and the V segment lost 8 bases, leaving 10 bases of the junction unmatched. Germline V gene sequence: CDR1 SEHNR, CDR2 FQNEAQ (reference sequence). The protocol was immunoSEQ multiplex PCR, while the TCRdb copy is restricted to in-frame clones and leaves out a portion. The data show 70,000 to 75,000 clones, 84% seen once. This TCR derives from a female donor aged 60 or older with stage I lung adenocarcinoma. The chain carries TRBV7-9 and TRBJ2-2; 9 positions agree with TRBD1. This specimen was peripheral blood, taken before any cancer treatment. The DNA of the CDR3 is TGTGCCAGCGCCGACCGGGACAGGGAGCCCGGGGAGCTGTTTTTT. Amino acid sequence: CASADRDREPGELFF.